This T cell receptor beta chain was observed in a study of T cells in Graves' hyperthyroidism and ophthalmopathy. RNA transcripts served as the template for amplifying TCR beta CDR3 regions. TCR CDR3 regions were first amplified by RT-PCR with HTBI primers. MiXCR was run by TCRdb on the multiplex PCR reads, yielding one entry per CDR3 protein. The table shows roughly 700,000 distinct CDR3 sequences, with 12% to 15% occurring only once. Trimming pared 0 bases from V and 3 bases from J, leaving 2 bases between. CDR1 is GTSNPN and CDR2 is SVGIG in the germline V gene (reference sequence). The CDR3 loop spans 12 amino acids. Study conclusions and caveats: Onset of ophthalmopathy came a median approximately 6.5 months after the model predicted it. Separating ophthalmopathy from stable hyperthyroidism was achieved by a 13 V-J model. Blood also held most thyroid clonotypes expanded beyond 0.001.

This clonotype was observed many times. Its antigen remains unknown. Clinical symptoms, serum thyroxine and TRAb, thyroid ultrasound and orbital computed tomography together formed the diagnostic basis. The TCR originated in a woman aged 18-30 years with Graves' hyperthyroidism. The sequencing input was blood. The chain uses TRBV30 and TRBJ2-2; D gene unclear. This CDR3 reads CAWSVDTGELFF. CDR3 sequence (DNA): TGTGCCTGGAGTGTGGACACCGGGGAGCTGTTTTTT.